This is a list of T cell receptor beta chains from one sample in a study of T-cell memory formation after mild COVID-19. Each CDR3 protein is one row after TCRdb ran MiXCR on the 5' RACE reads. The sample holds 92,000 or so distinct CDR3 sequences, less than 15% seen once. The specimen sequenced was PBMCs or a T cell subset sorted from them (not recorded which). All receptors derive from a man in his late teens or twenties who had mild COVID-19 (a few samples of this study predate the infection). Cell type and time point are not known. Both conserved end residues are part of each CDR3. The D gene is left open where the match is weak. A clone size is listed for some rows: how often the clone was seen (once, few, many), or a class if it is expanded.

v_gene: TRBV14; j_gene: TRBJ2-7; d_gene: -; abundance: few; len: 13; CDR3aa: CASSPRLSYEQYF; CDR3nt: TGTGCCAGCTCCCCCCGCCTTTCCTACGAGCAGTACTTC
v_gene: TRBV7-9; j_gene: TRBJ1-1; d_gene: TRBD1; abundance: few; len: 14; CDR3aa: CASSQGQGNTEAFF; CDR3nt: TGTGCCAGCAGCCAAGGACAGGGGAACACTGAAGCTTTCTTT
v_gene: TRBV4-1; j_gene: TRBJ1-1; d_gene: -; abundance: -; len: 13; CDR3aa: CASSHPSLGLAFF; CDR3nt: TGCGCCAGCAGCCACCCCTCGTTGGGGCTAGCTTTCTTT
v_gene: TRBV5-5; j_gene: TRBJ1-6; d_gene: -; abundance: -; len: 17; CDR3aa: CASSLVGLGLYNSPLHF; CDR3nt: TGTGCCAGCAGCTTGGTGGGACTGGGACTATATAATTCACCCCTCCACTTT
v_gene: TRBV6-5; j_gene: TRBJ2-3; d_gene: TRBD1; abundance: -; len: 15; CDR3aa: CASSYAGTGTDTQYF; CDR3nt: TGTGCCAGCAGTTACGCCGGGACAGGGACAGATACGCAGTATTTT
v_gene: TRBV7-2; j_gene: TRBJ2-6; d_gene: -; abundance: many; len: 15; CDR3aa: CASSLVGAGANVLTF; CDR3nt: TGTGCCAGCAGCTTAGTAGGGGCCGGGGCCAACGTCCTGACTTTC
v_gene: TRBV7-6; j_gene: TRBJ1-2; d_gene: TRBD1; abundance: few; len: 13; CDR3aa: CASSPQGIGGYTF; CDR3nt: TGTGCCAGCAGCCCACAGGGGATCGGTGGCTACACCTTC
v_gene: TRBV15; j_gene: TRBJ2-3; d_gene: TRBD2; abundance: few; len: 14; CDR3aa: CATSTSGLGDTQYF; CDR3nt: TGTGCCACCAGCACTAGCGGGCTCGGGGATACGCAGTATTTT
v_gene: TRBV4-1; j_gene: TRBJ2-6; d_gene: -; abundance: few; len: 15; CDR3aa: CASSLRFSGANVLTF; CDR3nt: TGCGCCAGCAGCTTACGGTTCTCTGGGGCCAACGTCCTGACTTTC
v_gene: TRBV11-3; j_gene: TRBJ2-7; d_gene: TRBD1; abundance: -; len: 14; CDR3aa: CASSTRTGSHEQYF; CDR3nt: TGTGCCAGCAGCACAAGGACAGGGAGTCACGAGCAGTACTTC
v_gene: TRBV4-3; j_gene: TRBJ2-1; d_gene: -; abundance: -; len: 17; CDR3aa: CASSHLDSRSSYNEQFF; CDR3nt: TGCGCCAGCAGCCACCTGGACAGTCGGAGCTCCTACAATGAGCAGTTCTTC
v_gene: TRBV9; j_gene: TRBJ2-2; d_gene: TRBD1; abundance: -; len: 16; CDR3aa: CASSGDRDLNTGELFF; CDR3nt: TGTGCCAGCAGCGGGGACAGGGACTTAAACACCGGGGAGCTGTTTTTT
v_gene: TRBV6-2/TRBV6-3; j_gene: TRBJ1-1; d_gene: TRBD1; abundance: -; len: 14; CDR3aa: CASSYSGQVSEAFF; CDR3nt: TGTGCCAGCAGTTACTCGGGACAGGTCTCTGAAGCTTTCTTT
v_gene: TRBV7-2; j_gene: TRBJ2-7; d_gene: -; abundance: many; len: 12; CDR3aa: CASSWDGYEQYF; CDR3nt: TGTGCCAGCAGCTGGGACGGTTACGAGCAGTACTTC
v_gene: TRBV19; j_gene: TRBJ2-2; d_gene: -; abundance: few; len: 14; CDR3aa: CASSTYSDTGELFF; CDR3nt: TGTGCCAGTAGTACGTATTCGGACACCGGGGAGCTGTTTTTT
v_gene: TRBV7-6; j_gene: TRBJ2-3; d_gene: -; abundance: -; len: 15; CDR3aa: CASSGGGQDLRRQYF; CDR3nt: TGTGCCAGCAGCGGGGGGGGACAGGACCTCAGAAGGCAGTATTTT
v_gene: TRBV6-5; j_gene: TRBJ1-1; d_gene: -; abundance: few; len: 15; CDR3aa: CASSYEDGTATEAFF; CDR3nt: TGTGCCAGCAGTTACGAAGACGGCACAGCCACTGAAGCTTTCTTT
v_gene: TRBV7-9; j_gene: TRBJ1-1; d_gene: -; abundance: few; len: 14; CDR3aa: CASSLVGGATEAFF; CDR3nt: TGTGCCAGCAGCTTAGTTGGGGGGGCCACTGAAGCTTTCTTT
v_gene: TRBV7-6; j_gene: TRBJ2-3; d_gene: -; abundance: -; len: 14; CDR3aa: CASSHLRGFDTQYF; CDR3nt: TGTGCCAGCAGCCATCTTCGGGGCTTCGATACGCAGTATTTT
v_gene: TRBV5-1; j_gene: TRBJ2-3; d_gene: TRBD1; abundance: -; len: 14; CDR3aa: CASSQGTGGYTQYF; CDR3nt: TGCGCCAGCAGCCAAGGGACAGGGGGCTATACGCAGTATTTT
v_gene: TRBV20-1; j_gene: TRBJ2-3; d_gene: -; abundance: few; len: 13; CDR3aa: CSAAPGASDTQYF; CDR3nt: TGCAGTGCTGCCCCAGGGGCGTCAGATACGCAGTATTTT
v_gene: TRBV5-4; j_gene: TRBJ2-5; d_gene: -; abundance: few; len: 14; CDR3aa: CASSPTWGQETQYF; CDR3nt: TGTGCCAGCAGCCCCACCTGGGGGCAAGAGACCCAGTACTTC
v_gene: TRBV4-1; j_gene: TRBJ1-4; d_gene: TRBD1; abundance: many; len: 16; CDR3aa: CASSGTGGVRNEKLFF; CDR3nt: TGCGCCAGCAGCGGGACAGGGGGCGTCCGTAACGAAAAACTGTTTTTT
v_gene: TRBV7-8; j_gene: TRBJ2-7; d_gene: -; abundance: many; len: 16; CDR3aa: CASSSSGAGVGYEQYF; CDR3nt: TGTGCCAGCAGCTCCTCAGGGGCAGGGGTCGGCTACGAGCAGTACTTC
v_gene: TRBV12-3/TRBV12-4; j_gene: TRBJ2-2; d_gene: TRBD1; abundance: many; len: 16; CDR3aa: CASSYPTGVNIGELFF; CDR3nt: TGTGCCAGCAGCTACCCCACAGGGGTCAACATCGGGGAGCTGTTTTTT